These 5 T cell receptor beta chains were sequenced from one sample in a study of CD8 T cells in Susac syndrome. Random hexamers served to reverse transcribe roughly 0.45 to 1 ug RNA. TCRdb analysed the immunoSEQ multiplex PCR reads with MiXCR anew, one entry per CDR3 protein. The table includes around 300,000 distinct CDR3 sequences, about 90% detected once. The specimen sequenced was CD4+ T cells from PBMCs. These receptors all come from a human donor with multiple sclerosis.

The genes are TRBV18 and TRBJ2-2; 15 bases agree with TRBD2. Germline CDR1 KGHSH, CDR2 LQKENI. The CDR3 totals 20 residues. V was pared by 5 bases and J by 0 bases, with 10 bases of the junction left unmatched. CDR3 bases: TGTGCCAGCTCAATACTCCCGGGACTAGCGGGAGGCTCGAACACCGGGGAGCTGTTTTTT. Amino acid sequence: CASSILPGLAGGSNTGELFF.

The V call is TRBV25-1, the J call TRBJ2-7, with a weak D call TRBD1 (6 bases). V gave up 3 bases and J gave up 9 bases, with 15 bases separating them. The CDR3 runs 13 residues. Germline V CDR1 and CDR2: MGHDK, SYGVNS. The CDR3 sequence is CASSDPHREGQYF. As DNA, the CDR3 is TGTGCCAGCAGTGACCCCCACAGGGAAGGGCAGTACTTC.

The chain combines TRBV3-1 with TRBJ2-5; 10 bases are a match to TRBD2. Trimming took 2 bases from V and 5 from J; bases not matched to a gene: 5. This CDR3 region has 15 residues. In germline, CDR1 is LGHDT, CDR2 YNNKEL (reference sequence). The CDR3 loop reads CASSQNLAGVETQYF. The CDR3 nucleotides read TGTGCCAGCAGCCAAAATCTAGCGGGGGTGGAGACCCAGTACTTC.

This rearrangement joins TRBV6-5 to TRBJ2-1; 11 bases are shared with TRBD2. V lost 2 bases, J lost 7 bases, and 13 bases stayed unmatched. CDR1 MNHEY and CDR2 SVGAGI come from the germline V gene. This CDR3 is 18 amino acids long. CDR3 sequence: CASSYAATSGSKGNEQFF. CDR3 DNA sequence: TGTGCCAGCAGTTACGCCGCTACTAGCGGGAGTAAAGGAAATGAGCAGTTCTTC.

The J gene is TRBJ1-6, the V gene TRBV28; 10 positions match TRBD1. The CDR3 is made up of 15 amino acids. The V gene's germline CDR1 is MDHEN and CDR2 SYDVKM. Losses at the gene ends were 3 bases for V and 8 bases for J; bases not matched to a gene: 4. CDR3 DNA sequence: TGTGCCAGCAGTTTCCTTGGGACAGGGGATTCACCCCTCCACTTT. Protein product: CASSFLGTGDSPLHF.